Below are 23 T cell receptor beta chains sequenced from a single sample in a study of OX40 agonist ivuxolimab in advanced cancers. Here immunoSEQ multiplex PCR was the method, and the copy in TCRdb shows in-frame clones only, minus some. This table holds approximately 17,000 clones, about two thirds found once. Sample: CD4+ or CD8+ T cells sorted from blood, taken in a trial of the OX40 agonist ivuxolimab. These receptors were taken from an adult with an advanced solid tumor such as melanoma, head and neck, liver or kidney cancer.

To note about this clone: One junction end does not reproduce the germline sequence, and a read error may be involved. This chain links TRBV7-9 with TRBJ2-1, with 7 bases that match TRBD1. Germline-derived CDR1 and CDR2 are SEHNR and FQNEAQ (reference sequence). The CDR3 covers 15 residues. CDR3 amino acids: CASSQDGQDYNEQFF. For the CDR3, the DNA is TGCGCCAGCAGCCAGGACGGACAGGACTACAATGAGCAGTTCTTC.

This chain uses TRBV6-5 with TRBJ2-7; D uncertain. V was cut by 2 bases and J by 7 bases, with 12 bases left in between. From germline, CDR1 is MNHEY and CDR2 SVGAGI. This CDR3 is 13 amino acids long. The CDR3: CASSYRQLTEQYF. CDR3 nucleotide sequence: TGTGCCAGCAGTTACAGACAACTGACGGAGCAGTACTTC.

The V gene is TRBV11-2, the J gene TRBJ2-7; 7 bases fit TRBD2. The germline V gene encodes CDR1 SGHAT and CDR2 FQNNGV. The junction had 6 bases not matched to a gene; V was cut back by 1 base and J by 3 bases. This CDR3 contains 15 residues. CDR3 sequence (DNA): TGTGCCAGCAGCTTAGCAGGCTTAGCGGGCTACGAGCAGTACTTC. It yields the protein CASSLAGLAGYEQYF.

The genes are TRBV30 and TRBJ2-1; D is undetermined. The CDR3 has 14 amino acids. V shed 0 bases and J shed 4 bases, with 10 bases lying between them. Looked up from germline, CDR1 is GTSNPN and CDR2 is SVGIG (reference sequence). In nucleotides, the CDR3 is TGTGCCTGGAGTGTTTCTGCCACATACAATGAGCAGTTCTTC. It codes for CAWSVSATYNEQFF.

The CDR3 sequence: CASSSSGYNEQFF. The CDR3 DNA sequence: TGTGCCAGCAGCTCCAGCGGGTACAATGAGCAGTTCTTC. The rearrangement links TRBV7-9 to TRBJ2-1, with D possibly being TRBD2 (6 bases). CDR1 and CDR2 from the germline V gene are SEHNR and FQNEAQ (reference sequence). CDR3 length: 13 residues. V lost 4 bases and J lost 4, with 8 bases in between.

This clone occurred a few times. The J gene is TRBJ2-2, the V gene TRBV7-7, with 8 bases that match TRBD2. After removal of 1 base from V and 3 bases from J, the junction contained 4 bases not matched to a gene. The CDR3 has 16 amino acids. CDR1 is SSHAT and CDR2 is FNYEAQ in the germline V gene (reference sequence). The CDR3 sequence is CASSLELAEDTGELFF. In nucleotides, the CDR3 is TGTGCCAGCAGCTTAGAACTAGCGGAAGACACCGGGGAGCTGTTTTTT.

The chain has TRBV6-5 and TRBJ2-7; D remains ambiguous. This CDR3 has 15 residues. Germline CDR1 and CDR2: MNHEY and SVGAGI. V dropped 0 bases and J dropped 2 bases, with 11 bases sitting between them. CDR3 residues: CASSYSEYSPYEQYF. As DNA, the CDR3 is TGTGCCAGCAGTTACTCCGAGTACAGCCCCTACGAGCAGTACTTC.

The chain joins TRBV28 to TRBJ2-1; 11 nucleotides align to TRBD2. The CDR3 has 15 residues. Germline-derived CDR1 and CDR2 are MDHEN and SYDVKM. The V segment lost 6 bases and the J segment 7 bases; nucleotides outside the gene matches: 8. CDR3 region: CASSPPSGRTNEQFF. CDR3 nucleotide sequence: TGTGCCAGCAGCCCCCCTAGCGGGAGGACTAATGAGCAGTTCTTC.

The DNA for the CDR3 is TGTGCCAGCAGTTTTCAGGGGGTCAACACTGAAGCTTTCTTT. This sequence encodes CASSFQGVNTEAFF. The V call is TRBV28, the J call TRBJ1-1, with 7 bases identical to TRBD1. There are 14 residues in the CDR3. The junction had 3 bases not matched to a gene; V was cut back by 3 bases and J by 2 bases. Germline CDR1 and CDR2: MDHEN and SYDVKM. Together with reference TRBV28 and TRBJ1-1, the CDR3 gives the full variable domain: DVKVTQSSRYLVKRTGEKVFLECVQDMDHENMFWYRQDPGLGLRLIYFSYDVKMKEKGDIPEGYSVSREKKERFSLILESASTNQTSMYLCASSFQGVNTEAFFGQGTRLTVV.

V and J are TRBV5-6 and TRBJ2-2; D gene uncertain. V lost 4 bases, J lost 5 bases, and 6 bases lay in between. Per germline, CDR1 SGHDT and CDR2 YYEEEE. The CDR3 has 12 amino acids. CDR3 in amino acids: CASSGLTGELFF. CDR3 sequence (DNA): TGTGCCAGCAGCGGGCTAACCGGGGAGCTGTTTTTT.

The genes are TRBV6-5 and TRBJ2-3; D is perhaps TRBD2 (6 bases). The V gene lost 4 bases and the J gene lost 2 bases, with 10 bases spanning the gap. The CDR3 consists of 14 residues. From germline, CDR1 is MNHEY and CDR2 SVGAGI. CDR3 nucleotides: TGTGCCAGCAGTTCGGGACTTATCACAGATACGCAGTATTTT. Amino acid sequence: CASSSGLITDTQYF.

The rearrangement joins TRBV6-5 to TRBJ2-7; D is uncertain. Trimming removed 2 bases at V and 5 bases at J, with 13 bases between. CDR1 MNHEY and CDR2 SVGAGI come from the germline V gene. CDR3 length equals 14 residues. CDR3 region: CASSYEGQFNEQYF. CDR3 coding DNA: TGTGCCAGCAGTTACGAAGGTCAGTTCAACGAGCAGTACTTC.

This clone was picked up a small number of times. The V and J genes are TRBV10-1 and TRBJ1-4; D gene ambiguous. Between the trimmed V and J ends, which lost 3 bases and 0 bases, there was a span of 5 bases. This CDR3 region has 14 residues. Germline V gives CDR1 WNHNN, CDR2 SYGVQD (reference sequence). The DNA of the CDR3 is TGCGCCAGCAGTGACGATGCAACTAATGAAAAACTGTTTTTT. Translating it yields CASSDDATNEKLFF.

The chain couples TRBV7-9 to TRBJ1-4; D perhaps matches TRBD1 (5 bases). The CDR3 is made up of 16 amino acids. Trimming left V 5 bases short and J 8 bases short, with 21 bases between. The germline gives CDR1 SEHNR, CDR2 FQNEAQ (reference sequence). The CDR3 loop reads CASSLSVAGSREKLFF. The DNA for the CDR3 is TGTGCCAGCAGCCTTTCGGTGGCAGGGAGCCGCGAAAAACTGTTTTTT. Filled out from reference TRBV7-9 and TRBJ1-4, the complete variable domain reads DTGVSQNPRHKITKRGQNVTFRCDPISEHNRLYWYRQTLGQGPEFLTYFQNEAQLEKSRLLSDRFSAERPKGSFSTLEIQRTEQGDSAMYLCASSLSVAGSREKLFFGSGTQLSVL.

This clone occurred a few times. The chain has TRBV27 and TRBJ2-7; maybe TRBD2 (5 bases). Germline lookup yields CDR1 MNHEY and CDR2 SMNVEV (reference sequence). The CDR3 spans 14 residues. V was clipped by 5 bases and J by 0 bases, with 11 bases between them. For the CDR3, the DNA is TGTGCCAGCAGTCCAGAAGGGAGCTCCTACGAGCAGTACTTC. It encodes CASSPEGSSYEQYF.

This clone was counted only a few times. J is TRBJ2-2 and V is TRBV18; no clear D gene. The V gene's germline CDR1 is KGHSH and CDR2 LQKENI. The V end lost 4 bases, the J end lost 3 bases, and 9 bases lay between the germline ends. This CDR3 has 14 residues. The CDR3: CASSLDGDTGELFF. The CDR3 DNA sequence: TGTGCCAGCTCACTGGACGGAGACACCGGGGAGCTGTTTTTT.

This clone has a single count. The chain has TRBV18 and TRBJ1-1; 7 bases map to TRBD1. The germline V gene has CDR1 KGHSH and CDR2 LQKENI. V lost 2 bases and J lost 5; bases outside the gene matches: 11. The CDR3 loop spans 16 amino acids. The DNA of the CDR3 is TGTGCCAGCTCACCAGAGGGGGCTGAGGAGAGGACTGAAGCTTTCTTT. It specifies CASSPEGAEERTEAFF.

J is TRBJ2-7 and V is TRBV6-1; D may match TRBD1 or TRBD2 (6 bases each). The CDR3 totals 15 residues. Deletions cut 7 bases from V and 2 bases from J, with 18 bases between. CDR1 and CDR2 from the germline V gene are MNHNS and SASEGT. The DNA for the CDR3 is TGTGCCAGCACCATAGAGGGGGGAGGAGCCTACGAGCAGTACTTC. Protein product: CASTIEGGGAYEQYF.

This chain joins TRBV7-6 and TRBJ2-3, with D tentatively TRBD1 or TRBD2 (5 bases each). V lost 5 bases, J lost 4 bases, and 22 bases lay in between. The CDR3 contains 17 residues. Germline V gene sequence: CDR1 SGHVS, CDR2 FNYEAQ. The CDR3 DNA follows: TGTGCCAGCAGCCCTTTCGACCGGGACCCACGGGCAGATACGCAGTATTTT. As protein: CASSPFDRDPRADTQYF.

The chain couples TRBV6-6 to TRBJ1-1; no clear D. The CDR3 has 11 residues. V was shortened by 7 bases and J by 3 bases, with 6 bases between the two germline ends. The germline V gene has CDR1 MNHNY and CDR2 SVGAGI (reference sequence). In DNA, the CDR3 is TGTGCCAGCACGGGGTACACTGAAGCTTTCTTT. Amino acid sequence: CASTGYTEAFF.

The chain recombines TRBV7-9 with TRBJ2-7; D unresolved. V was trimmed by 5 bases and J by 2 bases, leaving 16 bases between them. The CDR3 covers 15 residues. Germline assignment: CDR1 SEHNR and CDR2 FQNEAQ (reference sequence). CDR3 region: CASSQVGGSTYEQYF. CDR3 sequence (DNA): TGTGCCAGCAGCCAAGTGGGCGGCTCTACCTACGAGCAGTACTTC.

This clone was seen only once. CDR3: CASSLSAGQGIYTQYF. The CDR3 region has the DNA TGTGCCAGCAGTTTATCGGCGGGACAGGGCATATATACGCAGTATTTT. The chain uses TRBV27 and TRBJ2-3; TRBD1 aligns across 9 bases. The CDR3 extends over 16 amino acids. J gave up 7 bases and V 0 bases, and 8 bases lay outside the gene matches. The germline gives CDR1 MNHEY, CDR2 SMNVEV (reference sequence).

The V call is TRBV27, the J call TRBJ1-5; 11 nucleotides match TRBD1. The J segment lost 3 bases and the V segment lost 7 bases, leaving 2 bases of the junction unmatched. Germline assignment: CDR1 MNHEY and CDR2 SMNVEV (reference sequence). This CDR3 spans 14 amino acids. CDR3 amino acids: CASKDRGLNQPQHF. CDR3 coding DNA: TGTGCCAGCAAGGACAGGGGGCTCAATCAGCCCCAGCATTTT.